The source of this T cell receptor (delta chain) is a study of gamma-delta chains in newborns, infants, children. As for the study in general: Microbial exposure reportedly drives polyclonal innate γδ T cell expansion after birth.

Germline V gives CDR1 TVYSNPD, CDR2 GDNSRS (reference sequence). This CDR3 has 16 residues. This clone was observed a handful of times. One end of the junction varies from germline; a read error may be responsible. TCRdb re-processed the reads using CATT. The top ten clones hold around 24% of a sample with about 2,600 delta-chain clones, around 0.98% of them seen once. The clonotype comes from a child who was a newborn, infant or young child, either healthy, febrile or measles-vaccinated (not recorded which). The chain combines TRDV3 with TRDJ1; D possibly corresponds to TRDD3 (5 bases). Sequenced: blood. This chain's CDR3 is CASPGVLLDHTDKLIF. The CDR3 nucleotides are TGTGCCTCCCCGGGGGTTCTGTTGGACCACACAGATAAACTCATCTTT.